This is a list of T cell receptor beta chains from one sample in a study of blood T cell repertoires in COVID-19. TCRdb's copy holds only in-frame clones and misses some; the assay was immunoSEQ multiplex PCR. The table shows 180,000 or so clones, with around 89% occurring only once. Sequenced material: PBMCs or T cells enriched from blood (not recorded which). These receptors all come from a woman under 30 who had recovered from COVID-19. Each CDR3 is given with its conserved first and last residue. Fields, in order: J gene, V gene, D gene, CDR3 length, clone size, CDR3 protein, CDR3 DNA. The D gene is left open where the match is weak. The listing skips clone size in some rows; elsewhere it reads once, few, many or a size class.

>TRBJ2-7|TRBV6-2/TRBV6-3|NA|14|NA
CASSFVGGGYEQYF
TGTGCCAGCAGTTTCGTGGGAGGGGGATACGAGCAGTACTTC
>TRBJ1-5|TRBV7-9|TRBD1|15|NA
CASSPQGAVNQPQHF
TGTGCCAGCAGCCCTCAGGGGGCAGTCAATCAGCCCCAGCATTTT
>TRBJ2-2|TRBV2|TRBD2|20|NA
CASRKTGTRGPFWGPGELFF
TGTGCCAGCAGAAAGACCGGGACTAGGGGCCCATTTTGGGGTCCCGGGGAGCTGTTTTTT
>TRBJ2-1|TRBV11-3|TRBD1|15|NA
CASSLGQGKYNEQFF
TGTGCCAGCAGCTTGGGACAGGGCAAATACAATGAGCAGTTCTTC
>TRBJ2-2|TRBV7-8|NA|14|few
CASSWTEVSGELFF
TGTGCCAGCAGCTGGACAGAAGTATCCGGGGAGCTGTTTTTT
>TRBJ1-5|TRBV7-6|NA|16|few
CASSLGGGFSNQPQHF
TGTGCCAGCAGCTTGGGAGGCGGTTTTAGCAATCAGCCCCAGCATTTT
>TRBJ2-1|TRBV11-3|NA|15|NA
CASSFGGGVYNEQFF
TGTGCCAGCAGCTTCGGGGGTGGGGTGTACAATGAGCAGTTCTTC
>TRBJ1-2|TRBV4-1|NA|15|NA
CASSQDPGPFYGYTF
TGCGCCAGCAGCCAAGACCCAGGCCCCTTCTATGGCTACACCTTC
>TRBJ2-7|TRBV6-5|TRBD1|14|NA
CASRGQISSYEQYF
TGTGCCAGCAGGGGACAGATTAGCTCCTACGAGCAGTACTTC
>TRBJ2-4|TRBV7-6|NA|15|NA
CASSPGLTRPNIQYF
TGTGCCAGCAGCCCGGGACTTACAAGGCCTAACATTCAGTACTTC
>TRBJ1-4|TRBV27|NA|14|NA
CAIGNGGANEKLFF
TGTGCCATTGGGAACGGGGGGGCGAATGAAAAACTGTTTTTT
>TRBJ1-1|TRBV27|NA|16|NA
CASSLGLSGGLTEAFF
TGTGCCAGCAGTTTAGGTCTAAGTGGGGGACTCACTGAAGCTTTCTTT
>TRBJ2-7|TRBV5-1|TRBD2|15|NA
CASSLTSGSIYEQYF
TGCGCCAGCAGTCTTACTAGCGGGAGTATCTACGAGCAGTACTTC
>TRBJ1-2|TRBV9|TRBD1|15|NA
CASSVEPGGSDGYTF
TGTGCCAGCAGCGTAGAACCAGGGGGCTCAGATGGCTACACCTTC
>TRBJ2-5|TRBV9|TRBD2|16|NA
CASSQGIAGGSETQYF
TGTGCCAGCAGCCAAGGGATAGCGGGAGGGAGTGAGACCCAGTACTTC
>TRBJ2-5|TRBV9|TRBD1|17|NA
CASSVAGGRVGQETQYF
TGTGCCAGCAGCGTAGCTGGAGGCAGGGTGGGACAGGAGACCCAGTACTTC
>TRBJ1-1|TRBV30|NA|16|NA
CAWRRTTRRVGTEAFF
TGTGCCTGGAGAAGGACAACGAGGAGGGTGGGCACTGAAGCTTTCTTT
>TRBJ1-2|TRBV27|TRBD1|15|NA
CASSSGQGAGYGYTF
TGTGCCAGCAGTTCAGGACAGGGCGCGGGTTATGGCTACACCTTC
>TRBJ2-3|TRBV9|NA|15|NA
CASSPDGGEADTQYF
TGTGCCAGCAGCCCGGACGGGGGAGAGGCAGATACGCAGTATTTT
>TRBJ2-7|TRBV7-2|NA|14|NA
CASSPFMDSYEQYF
TGTGCCAGCAGCCCGTTCATGGACAGTTACGAGCAGTACTTC
>TRBJ1-1|TRBV11-2|TRBD1|16|NA
CASSIGTGLLNTEAFF
TGTGCCAGCAGCATAGGGACAGGACTTTTAAACACTGAAGCTTTCTTT
>TRBJ2-3|TRBV10-1|TRBD2|12|NA
CASRGGTHTQYF
TGCGCCAGCAGGGGGGGGACCCATACGCAGTATTTT
>TRBJ1-5|TRBV2|NA|13|NA
CASSPRGDQPQHF
TGTGCCAGCAGCCCCCGGGGGGATCAGCCCCAGCATTTT
>TRBJ2-5|TRBV10-2|NA|11|once
CASSDPGTQYF
TGCGCCAGCAGTGACCCGGGGACCCAGTACTTC
>TRBJ2-1|TRBV2|TRBD2|15|NA
CASSEGLAGGDEQFF
TGTGCCAGCAGTGAGGGACTAGCGGGTGGGGATGAGCAGTTCTTC
>TRBJ2-1|TRBV5-1|TRBD2|15|NA
CASSFTSGSPNEQFF
TGCGCCAGCAGCTTTACTAGCGGGAGTCCGAATGAGCAGTTCTTC